This is a list of T cell receptor beta chains from one sample in a study of CD8 T cells in Susac syndrome. TCRdb redid the calling of the immunoSEQ multiplex PCR reads with MiXCR, one entry per CDR3 protein. The repertoire includes about 160,000 distinct CDR3 sequences, 94% of them detected once, and about 0.086% sits in the top ten. What was sequenced was CD4+ T cells from PBMCs. The receptor source for this set is a human donor with multiple sclerosis. The conserved cysteine and the conserved F or W are not part of the CDR3 here. For some rows the clone size is stated as once, few or many, or as a class when expanded; others skip it.

TRBV5-1	TRBJ1-2	NA	ASSLAQGYGYT
TRBV6-5	TRBJ2-3	NA	ASSNPRTSGMNTDTQY
TRBV10-3	TRBJ1-2	NA	AISESWDVAYGYT
TRBV5-4	TRBJ1-2	NA	ASSLGQGMISGGSGGYT
TRBV24-1	TRBJ2-7	NA	AVLDPSSYEQY
TRBV5-1	TRBJ1-1	NA	ASSFGVRTEAF
TRBV3-1	TRBJ2-7	NA	ASSQGDGTYEQY
TRBV4-3	TRBJ1-1	NA	ASSQEGQSNTEAF
TRBV10-3	TRBJ1-2	NA	AISEGDPGYT
TRBV7-9	TRBJ2-2	NA	ASSMGVNTGELF
TRBV2	TRBJ1-1	NA	ASSDKGTGSGTEAF
TRBV24-1	TRBJ2-2	NA	ATSDYRLAEPGELF
TRBV5-6	TRBJ2-7	once	ASSLRSFNEQY
TRBV4-3	TRBJ2-7	NA	ASSQDLYYEQY
TRBV20-1	TRBJ1-5	NA	SAIMDSNQPQH
TRBV20-1	TRBJ1-2	NA	SAALRDSYGYT
TRBV18	TRBJ1-3	NA	ASSYAFGSGNTIY
TRBV7-8	TRBJ1-1	NA	ASSPNRGRTEAF
TRBV13	TRBJ2-7	NA	ASRRQGRPYEQY
TRBV6-4	TRBJ2-3	NA	ARATGTSNTDTQY
TRBV12-3/TRBV12-4	TRBJ2-5	NA	ASSFRQILYQETQY
TRBV27	TRBJ2-5	NA	ASSPPQGAQY
TRBV9	TRBJ1-3	NA	ASSPHPPRLGNTIY
TRBV27	TRBJ2-2	NA	ASSLIAGGPNGGELF
TRBV7-2	TRBJ2-7	NA	ASSLITGTDKQY
TRBV12-3/TRBV12-4	TRBJ1-6	NA	ASSFDGNSPLH
TRBV15	TRBJ1-5	NA	ATSGNSRQNAADSNQPQH
TRBV28	TRBJ2-4	NA	ASSPGKNIQY
TRBV4-1	TRBJ2-7	NA	ASSQDQQSYEQY
TRBV30	TRBJ2-5	NA	AWSGGPPETQY